A selection of T cell receptor beta chains follows, all from one sample in a study of CXCR3-negative and CXCR3-positive naive CD8 T cells. TCRdb reprocessed the 5' RACE reads, keeping one entry per CDR3 protein, no DNA. Recorded for this sample: under 75,000 distinct CDR3 sequences. The sample taken for sequencing was naive CXCR3+ CD8+ T cells from blood. These receptors were obtained from a human donor in good health. Some clones in this sample may be carry-over from other donors' samples. CDR3s include the opening cysteine and the closing phenylalanine or tryptophan.

J gene	V gene	CDR3 protein
TRBJ2-2	TRBV6-5	CASSYKFWGTGELFF
TRBJ1-2	TRBV12-3/TRBV12-4	CASSRPTGNYGYTF
TRBJ2-1	TRBV5-1	CASRPPSGGAGNEQFF
TRBJ2-7	TRBV4-3	CASSQRLRDEQYF
TRBJ2-5	TRBV29-1	CSVEPGYQETQYF
TRBJ2-7	TRBV7-9	CASSSREGNTYEQYF
TRBJ2-3	TRBV7-6	CASTLAGDYTDTQYF
TRBJ1-1	TRBV29-1	CSAREAVIMNTEAFF
TRBJ2-7	TRBV29-1	CSGRTPQGYEQYF
TRBJ2-3	TRBV20-1	CSARLNGDTQYF
TRBJ2-1	TRBV20-1	CSTFIVGSSYNEQFF
TRBJ1-1	TRBV11-2	CASSSKDRGREAFF
TRBJ2-7	TRBV6-5	CASSPLGFSYEQYF
TRBJ2-7	TRBV27	CASSPGMGVYEQYF
TRBJ2-1	TRBV4-2	CASSQVTGDNEQFF
TRBJ2-7	TRBV5-1	CASSEGRGYEQYF
TRBJ2-3	TRBV5-1	CASSFFWGTDTQYF
TRBJ2-3	TRBV25-1	CASTASAGTDTQYF
TRBJ2-7	TRBV11-2	CASTTDSASYEQYF
TRBJ2-7	TRBV20-1	CSARQDYVSYEQYF
TRBJ1-4	TRBV20-1	CSASMSGGVQLFF
TRBJ2-3	TRBV27	CASRKQTTDTQYF
TRBJ2-3	TRBV7-3	CASSLPSSGAGEDTQYF
TRBJ2-5	TRBV7-9	CASSDETSGAQETQYF
TRBJ2-2	TRBV7-9	CASSGETGELFF
TRBJ2-2	TRBV12-3/TRBV12-4	CASSWDRGHRELFF
TRBJ2-7	TRBV29-1	CSVEGQGIEQYF
TRBJ2-1	TRBV6-4	CASSAQRTIWDEQFF
TRBJ2-1	TRBV5-6	CASTLGNEQFF
TRBJ1-2	TRBV7-9	CASSLAGGAYGYTF
TRBJ2-1	TRBV7-9	CASSLLPLEQFF
TRBJ2-1	TRBV9	CASSFSGTSGGYNEQFF
TRBJ2-5	TRBV11-2	CASSPPPGQETQYF
TRBJ2-1	TRBV29-1	CSVEAVLEGTYNEQFF
TRBJ2-3	TRBV3-2	CASSRPGGADTQYF
TRBJ2-1	TRBV2	CASTLDTLRNEQFF
TRBJ1-2	TRBV25-1	CASKGTGKNYGYTF